These T cell receptor beta chains were read from a single sample in a study of early T cells in non-severe SARS-CoV-2 infection. TCRdb re-derived calls from the 5' RACE reads in MiXCR, one entry per CDR3 protein. The sample lists 40,000 to 60,000 distinct CDR3 sequences, under 7.5% occurring once. Sequenced material: whole blood, taken at baseline. The receptors come from an adult who was a healthcare worker with PCR-confirmed SARS-CoV-2 infection or an uninfected control (not recorded which). The CDR3 runs from the conserved cysteine through the conserved F or W. D genes are given only for firm matches. Where a row states a size, it is once, few, many or the class of an expanded clone; other rows omit it.

clone_size cdr3_length j_call v_call d_call cdr3_aa cdr3_nt
many 14 TRBJ2-7 TRBV19 TRBD1 CASSRDSSSYEQYF TGTGCCAGTAGTAGGGACAGCAGCTCCTACGAGCAGTACTTC
NA 17 TRBJ2-5 TRBV6-6 NA CASTDPIQSAPERTQYF TGTGCCAGCACCGACCCAATCCAGAGCGCCCCCGAAAGGACCCAGTACTTC
many 14 TRBJ1-2 TRBV6-5 TRBD1 CASSRTDRNYGYTF TGTGCCAGCAGCCGGACGGACAGGAACTATGGCTACACCTTC
many 15 TRBJ1-6 TRBV14 NA CASSPIVGYEAPLHF TGTGCCAGCAGCCCCATAGTCGGATACGAAGCCCCCCTCCACTTT
many 17 TRBJ2-5 TRBV11-2 NA CASSLWPRLPDQETQYF TGTGCCAGCAGCTTATGGCCCCGGCTGCCCGACCAAGAGACCCAGTACTTC
few 18 TRBJ2-6 TRBV18 TRBD1 CASSPPGQGSSGANVLTF TGTGCCAGCTCACCCCCGGGACAGGGCAGCTCTGGGGCCAACGTCCTGACTTTC
many 16 TRBJ1-5 TRBV6-6 TRBD1 CASSQLDRESNQPQHF TGTGCCAGCAGTCAACTGGACAGGGAGAGCAATCAGCCCCAGCATTTT
few 14 TRBJ2-4 TRBV7-9 NA CASSRGFPGDIQYF TGTGCCAGCAGCCGAGGGTTCCCAGGGGACATTCAGTACTTC
many 12 TRBJ1-5 TRBV7-2 NA CASRIGNQPQHF TGTGCCAGCAGAATTGGCAATCAGCCCCAGCATTTT
many 13 TRBJ2-1 TRBV5-5 NA CASSLGWQAPQFF TGTGCCAGCAGCTTAGGGTGGCAGGCCCCCCAGTTCTTC
many 16 TRBJ1-1 TRBV12-3/TRBV12-4 NA CASSLLYGGLNTEAFF TGTGCCAGCAGTTTACTGTATGGGGGACTGAACACTGAAGCTTTCTTT
many 16 TRBJ2-7 TRBV18 TRBD1 CASSRPTGGPGDEQYF TGTGCCAGCTCACGACCAACAGGGGGCCCAGGGGACGAGCAGTACTTC
NA 13 TRBJ1-1 TRBV27 NA CASSLRGDPEAFF TGTGCCAGCAGTTTACGTGGAGACCCTGAAGCTTTCTTT
many 14 TRBJ2-7 TRBV20-1 NA CSAKGQAPSYEQYF TGCAGTGCAAAGGGTCAGGCGCCCTCCTACGAGCAGTACTTC
many 11 TRBJ2-7 TRBV5-6 NA CASSTGYEQYF TGTGCCAGCAGCACTGGCTACGAGCAGTACTTC
few 17 TRBJ1-5 TRBV3-1 NA CASSQDQLGLWVQPQHF TGTGCCAGCAGCCAAGATCAGTTGGGGCTCTGGGTTCAGCCCCAGCATTTT
many 15 TRBJ2-3 TRBV20-1 NA CSARVQRVGTDTQYF TGCAGTGCTAGAGTGCAGCGGGTTGGCACAGATACGCAGTATTTT
NA 13 TRBJ2-1 TRBV30 NA CAWTGRADNEQFF TGTGCCTGGACCGGTCGGGCGGACAATGAGCAGTTCTTC
few 15 TRBJ2-1 TRBV18 NA CASSPSTVTYNEQFF TGTGCCAGCTCACCATCGACCGTAACCTACAATGAGCAGTTCTTC
NA 11 TRBJ1-2 TRBV10-3 NA CAISENYGYTF TGTGCCATCAGTGAGAACTATGGCTACACCTTC
many 18 TRBJ2-2 TRBV6-2/TRBV6-3 TRBD2 CASSYRLAGGFNTGELFF TGTGCCAGCAGTTACAGACTAGCGGGGGGGTTTAACACCGGGGAGCTGTTTTTT
many 15 TRBJ2-7 TRBV5-1 NA CASSLAGPPTYEQYF TGCGCCAGCAGCTTGGCGGGCCCCCCTACCTACGAGCAGTACTTC
many 18 TRBJ2-6 TRBV21-1 NA CASSPEETEFSGANVLTF TGTGCCAGCAGCCCAGAGGAGACAGAATTCTCTGGGGCCAACGTCCTGACTTTC
many 14 TRBJ2-5 TRBV12-3/TRBV12-4 NA CASRIDRIQETQYF TGTGCCAGCAGAATCGACAGGATACAAGAGACCCAGTACTTC
NA 17 TRBJ2-5 TRBV9 TRBD2 CASSTRLAGELEETQYF TGTGCCAGCAGCACCCGACTAGCGGGGGAACTCGAAGAGACCCAGTACTTC
many 15 TRBJ2-1 TRBV3-1 NA CASSRGRGAYNEQFF TGTGCCAGCAGTAGGGGACGGGGCGCATACAATGAGCAGTTCTTC
many 14 TRBJ1-5 TRBV5-5 NA CASSLSSGNQPQHF TGTGCCAGCAGCTTGTCTTCTGGGAATCAGCCCCAGCATTTT
few 15 TRBJ1-1 TRBV2 TRBD1 CASTPFRPGQGEAFF TGTGCCAGCACCCCCTTCCGTCCGGGACAGGGTGAAGCTTTCTTT
many 15 TRBJ1-1 TRBV10-2 NA CASSEIWGQNTEAFF TGCGCCAGCAGTGAGATCTGGGGGCAAAACACTGAAGCTTTCTTT
many 13 TRBJ2-5 TRBV5-1 TRBD1 CASREGTEETQYF TGCGCCAGCAGAGAAGGGACAGAAGAGACCCAGTACTTC
many 18 TRBJ2-2 TRBV7-2 NA CASSLVVMGLGMTGELFF TGTGCCAGCAGCTTAGTGGTGATGGGACTCGGAATGACCGGGGAGCTGTTTTTT
NA 18 TRBJ2-2 TRBV19 NA CASSTHIGLQGDAGDLFF TGTGCCAGTAGTACCCATATTGGGTTACAGGGTGACGCCGGGGACCTGTTTTTT
few 14 TRBJ2-5 TRBV10-2 NA CASSHGKRQETQYF TGCGCCAGCAGTCACGGGAAGCGCCAAGAGACCCAGTACTTC
few 15 TRBJ2-2 TRBV7-2 NA CASSLGPEGRWELFF TGTGCCAGCAGCTTAGGTCCGGAGGGACGGTGGGAGCTGTTTTTT
few 15 TRBJ1-2 TRBV15 NA CATSREVSPNYGYTF TGTGCCACCAGCAGAGAAGTCAGCCCCAACTATGGCTACACCTTC
many 17 TRBJ2-6 TRBV7-6 TRBD1 CASSLTGTGHGANVLTF TGTGCCAGCAGCTTAACCGGGACAGGCCATGGGGCCAACGTCCTGACTTTC
many 12 TRBJ2-7 TRBV29-1 TRBD1 CSARDRVYEQYF TGCAGCGCACGGGACAGGGTTTACGAGCAGTACTTC
many 16 TRBJ1-5 TRBV6-5 NA CASSSQGTNSNQPQHF TGTGCCAGCAGTTCTCAGGGCACCAATAGCAATCAGCCCCAGCATTTT
few 13 TRBJ1-6 TRBV2 TRBD1 CASSTTGDSPLHF TGTGCCAGCAGTACCACAGGGGATTCACCCCTCCACTTT
few 14 TRBJ2-2 TRBV2 NA CAIQGFANTGELFF TGTGCCATCCAAGGGTTCGCGAACACCGGGGAGCTGTTTTTT
few 14 TRBJ1-2 TRBV9 NA CASSQGLTNYGYTF TGTGCCAGCAGCCAGGGACTAACAAACTATGGCTACACCTTC
NA 15 TRBJ1-1 TRBV29-1 TRBD1 CSVVLWKGASTEAFF TGCAGCGTTGTTCTTTGGAAGGGGGCGAGCACTGAAGCTTTCTTT
NA 11 TRBJ2-5 TRBV18 NA CASSSPETQYF TGTGCCAGCTCCTCCCCAGAGACCCAGTACTTC
once 14 TRBJ2-3 TRBV9 NA CASSVGDHLDTQYF TGTGCCAGCAGCGTAGGAGACCACCTAGATACGCAGTATTTT
many 16 TRBJ2-6 TRBV5-5 TRBD1 CASSKTGGAGANVLTF TGTGCCAGCAGCAAAACAGGGGGCGCTGGGGCCAACGTCCTGACTTTC
many 12 TRBJ1-1 TRBV6-5 NA CASSPSRAEAFF TGTGCCAGCAGTCCCAGTAGGGCTGAAGCTTTCTTT
many 14 TRBJ1-3 TRBV7-9 NA CASSFTGPLDTIYF TGTGCCAGCAGCTTTACGGGACCGTTGGACACCATATATTTT
many 15 TRBJ2-1 TRBV2 TRBD1 CASSLIRGTSNEQFF TGTGCCAGCAGTTTAATCAGGGGGACGAGCAATGAGCAGTTCTTC
many 16 TRBJ1-3 TRBV30 NA CAWAPTRVPTGNTIYF TGTGCCTGGGCGCCCACCAGGGTCCCCACTGGAAACACCATATATTTT
few 14 TRBJ1-6 TRBV20-1 NA CSASRAPDNSPLHF TGCAGTGCTAGCAGGGCCCCCGATAATTCACCCCTCCACTTT